The sequence of this T cell receptor (beta chain) was determined in a study of cytomegalovirus exposure and HLA in healthy donors. General study points: TCR beta V- and J-gene trimming was later associated with a missense DCLRE1C variant. Productive rates of about 87% or about 30% were seen for most TCR beta V segments in an earlier analysis. A few V segments could not be told apart, such as TRBV6-2 and TRBV6-3, and were left out.

This clone has more than one count but fewer than ten. Its target is unknown. PCR employed 60 Vbeta and 13 Jbeta primers. Libraries were prepared by immunoSEQ multiplex PCR; TCRdb keeps only in-frame clonotypes and omits some of them. The sample contains roughly 200,000 clones, about 77% of which appear only once. V lost 1 base and J lost 1; bases outside the gene matches: 10. Germline CDR1 reads SGHDT; CDR2 reads YYEEEE. CDR3 size: 18 residues. The clonotype was recovered from a man aged 60 to 69 in good health and CMV-seronegative. V is TRBV5-6 and J is TRBJ2-2; 7 positions match TRBD1. Sequences were obtained from PBMCs. The CDR3 is CASSLMAGGGLNTGELFF. CDR3 sequence (DNA): TGTGCCAGCAGCTTGATGGCAGGGGGTGGATTGAACACCGGGGAGCTGTTTTTT.